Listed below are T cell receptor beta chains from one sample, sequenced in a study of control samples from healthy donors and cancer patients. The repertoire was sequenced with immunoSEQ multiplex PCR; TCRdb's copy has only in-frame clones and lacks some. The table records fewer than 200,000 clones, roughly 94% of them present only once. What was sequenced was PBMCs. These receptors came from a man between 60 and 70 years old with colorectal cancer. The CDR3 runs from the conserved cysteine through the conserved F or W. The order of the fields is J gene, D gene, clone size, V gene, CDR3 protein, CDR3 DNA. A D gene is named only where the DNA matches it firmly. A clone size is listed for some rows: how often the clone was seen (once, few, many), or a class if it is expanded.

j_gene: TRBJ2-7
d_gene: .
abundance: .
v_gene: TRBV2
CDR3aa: CASTQGSYEQYF
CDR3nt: TGTGCCAGCACTCAGGGCTCCTACGAGCAGTACTTC

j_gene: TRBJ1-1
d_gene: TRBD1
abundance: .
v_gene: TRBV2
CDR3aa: CASSEGTGARGAFF
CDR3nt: TGTGCCAGCAGTGAAGGGACAGGGGCTCGTGGAGCTTTCTTT

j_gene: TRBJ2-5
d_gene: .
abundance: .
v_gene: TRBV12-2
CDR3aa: CASRLEYSVVAWETQYF
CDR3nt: TGTGCAAGTCGCTTAGAATATTCGGTGGTGGCTTGGGAGACCCAGTACTTC

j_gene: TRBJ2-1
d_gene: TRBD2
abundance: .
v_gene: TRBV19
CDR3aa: CASDGLAGGNEQFF
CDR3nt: TGTGCCAGTGATGGACTAGCGGGGGGAAATGAGCAGTTCTTC

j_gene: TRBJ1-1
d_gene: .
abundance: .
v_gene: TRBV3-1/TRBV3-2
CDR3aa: CASSQGETRGEAFF
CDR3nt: TGTGCCAGCAGCCAAGGAGAGACTCGGGGGGAAGCTTTCTTT

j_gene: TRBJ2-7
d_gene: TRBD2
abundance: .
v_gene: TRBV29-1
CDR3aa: CSASSGGAVRQYF
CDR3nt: TGCAGCGCGTCTAGCGGGGGGGCGGTTCGGCAGTACTTC

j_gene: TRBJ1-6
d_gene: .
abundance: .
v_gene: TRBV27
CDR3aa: CASSSSFGSSPLHF
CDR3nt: TGTGCCAGCAGTTCAAGTTTCGGCTCTTCACCCCTCCACTTT

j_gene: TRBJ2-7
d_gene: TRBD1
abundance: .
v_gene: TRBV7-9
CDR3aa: CASSSTGGADEQYF
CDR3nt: TGTGCCAGCAGCTCGACAGGGGGCGCGGACGAGCAGTACTTC

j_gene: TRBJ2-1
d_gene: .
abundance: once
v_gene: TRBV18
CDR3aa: CASSPRRQVAGNEQFF
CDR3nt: TGTGCCAGCTCACCACGAAGGCAGGTTGCGGGCAATGAGCAGTTCTTC

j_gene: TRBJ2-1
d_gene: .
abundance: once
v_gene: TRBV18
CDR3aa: CASSPLVSGGEQFF
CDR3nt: TGTGCCAGCTCACCATTGGTGAGTGGGGGTGAGCAGTTCTTC

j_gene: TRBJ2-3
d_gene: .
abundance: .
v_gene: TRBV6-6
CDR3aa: CASVSQTISTDTQYF
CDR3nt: TGTGCCAGCGTCTCACAGACCATTAGCACAGATACGCAGTATTTT

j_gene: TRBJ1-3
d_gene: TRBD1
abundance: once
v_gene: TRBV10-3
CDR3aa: CATYRGSGNTIYF
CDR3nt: TGTGCCACCTACAGGGGCTCTGGAAACACCATATATTTT

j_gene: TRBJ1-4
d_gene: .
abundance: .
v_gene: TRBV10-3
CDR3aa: CAISEGRLEEKLFF
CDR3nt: TGTGCCATCAGTGAGGGACGGCTGGAGGAAAAACTGTTTTTT

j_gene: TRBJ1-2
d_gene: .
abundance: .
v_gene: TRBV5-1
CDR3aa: CASSPEGGYGYTF
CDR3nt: TGCGCCAGCAGCCCCGAAGGAGGCTATGGCTACACCTTC

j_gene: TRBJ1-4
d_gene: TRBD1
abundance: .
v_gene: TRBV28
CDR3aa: CASSFQGVRGEKLFF
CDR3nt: TGTGCCAGCAGTTTTCAGGGGGTTAGGGGTGAAAAACTGTTTTTT

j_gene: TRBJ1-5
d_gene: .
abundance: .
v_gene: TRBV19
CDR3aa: CASTGDSNQPQHF
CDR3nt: TGTGCCAGTACAGGAGATAGCAATCAGCCCCAGCATTTT

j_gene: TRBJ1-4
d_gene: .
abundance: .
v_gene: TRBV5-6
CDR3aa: CASSLAQGWEKLFF
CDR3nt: TGTGCCAGCAGCTTGGCCCAGGGATGGGAAAAACTGTTTTTT

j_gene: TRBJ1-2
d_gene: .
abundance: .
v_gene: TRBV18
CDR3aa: CASSPDSYGYTF
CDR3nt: TGTGCCAGCTCACCGGACAGCTATGGCTACACCTTC

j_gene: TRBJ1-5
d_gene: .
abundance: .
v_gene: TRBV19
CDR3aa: CASSNRAYSNQPQHF
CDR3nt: TGTGCCAGCAGTAACAGGGCTTATAGCAATCAGCCCCAGCATTTT

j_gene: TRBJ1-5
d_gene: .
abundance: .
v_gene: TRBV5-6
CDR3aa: CASSLAGRMSNQPQHF
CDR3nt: TGTGCCAGCAGCTTGGCCGGGCGGATGAGCAATCAGCCCCAGCATTTT

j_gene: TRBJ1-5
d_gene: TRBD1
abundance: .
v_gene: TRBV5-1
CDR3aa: CASSSGTGGYQPQHF
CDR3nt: TGCGCCAGCAGCTCGGGGACAGGGGGCTATCAGCCCCAGCATTTT

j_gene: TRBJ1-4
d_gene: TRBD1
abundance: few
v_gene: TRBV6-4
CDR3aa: CASRGQGANEKLFF
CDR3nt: TGTGCCAGCCGGGGACAGGGGGCAAATGAAAAACTGTTTTTT

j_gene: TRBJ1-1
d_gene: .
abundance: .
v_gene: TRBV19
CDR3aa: CASSMGVSRRTEAFF
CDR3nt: TGTGCCAGTAGTATGGGGGTCAGTAGAAGGACTGAAGCTTTCTTT

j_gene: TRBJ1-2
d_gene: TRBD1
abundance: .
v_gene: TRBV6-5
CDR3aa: CASSPGQGNYGYTF
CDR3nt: TGTGCCAGCAGTCCGGGACAGGGGAACTATGGCTACACCTTC

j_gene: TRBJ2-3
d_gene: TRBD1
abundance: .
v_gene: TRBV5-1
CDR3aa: CASSPGTGADTQYF
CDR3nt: TGCGCCAGCAGCCCCGGGACAGGGGCAGATACGCAGTATTTT

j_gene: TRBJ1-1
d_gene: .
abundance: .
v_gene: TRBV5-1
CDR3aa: CASSSPGLQNTEAFF
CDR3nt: TGCGCCAGCAGCTCCCCGGGACTCCAGAACACTGAAGCTTTCTTT

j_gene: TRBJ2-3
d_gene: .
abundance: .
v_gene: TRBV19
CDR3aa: CASSIKGLGDTQYF
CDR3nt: TGTGCCAGTAGTATTAAGGGGCTTGGGGATACGCAGTATTTT

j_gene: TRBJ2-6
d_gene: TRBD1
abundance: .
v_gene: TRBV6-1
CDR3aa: CASSERQGAAGANVLTF
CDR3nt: TGTGCCAGCAGTGAAAGACAGGGGGCGGCTGGGGCCAACGTCCTGACTTTC

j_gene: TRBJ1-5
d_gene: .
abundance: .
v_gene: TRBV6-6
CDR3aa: CATDFGSNQPQHF
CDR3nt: TGTGCCACCGACTTTGGGAGCAATCAGCCCCAGCATTTT

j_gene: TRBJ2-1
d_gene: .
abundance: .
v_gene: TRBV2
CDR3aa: CASSERSGSSYNEQFF
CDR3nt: TGTGCCAGCAGTGAAAGATCAGGGAGCTCCTACAATGAGCAGTTCTTC

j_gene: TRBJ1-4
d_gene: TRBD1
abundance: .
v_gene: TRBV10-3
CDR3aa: CAISESVGGNEKLFF
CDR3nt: TGTGCCATCAGTGAGTCAGTAGGGGGCAATGAAAAACTGTTTTTT

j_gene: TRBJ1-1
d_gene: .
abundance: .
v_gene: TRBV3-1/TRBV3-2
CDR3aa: CASSQVVRTEAFF
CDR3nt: TGTGCCAGCAGCCAAGTCGTCAGGACTGAAGCTTTCTTT

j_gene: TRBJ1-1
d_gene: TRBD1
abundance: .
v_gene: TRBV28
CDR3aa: CASSMQGATGNTEAFF
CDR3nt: TGTGCCAGCAGTATGCAGGGGGCGACTGGGAACACTGAAGCTTTCTTT

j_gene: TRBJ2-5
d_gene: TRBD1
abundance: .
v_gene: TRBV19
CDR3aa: CASSQGAGETQYF
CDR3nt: TGTGCCAGTAGTCAGGGGGCAGGGGAGACCCAGTACTTC

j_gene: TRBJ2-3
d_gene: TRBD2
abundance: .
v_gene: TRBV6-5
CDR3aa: CASRHTSASRAQYF
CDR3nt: TGTGCCAGCAGACACACTAGCGCCTCACGGGCGCAGTATTTT

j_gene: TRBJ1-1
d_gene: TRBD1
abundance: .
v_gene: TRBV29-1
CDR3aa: CSVDHRGRTEAFF
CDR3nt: TGCAGCGTTGACCACAGGGGAAGAACTGAAGCTTTCTTT